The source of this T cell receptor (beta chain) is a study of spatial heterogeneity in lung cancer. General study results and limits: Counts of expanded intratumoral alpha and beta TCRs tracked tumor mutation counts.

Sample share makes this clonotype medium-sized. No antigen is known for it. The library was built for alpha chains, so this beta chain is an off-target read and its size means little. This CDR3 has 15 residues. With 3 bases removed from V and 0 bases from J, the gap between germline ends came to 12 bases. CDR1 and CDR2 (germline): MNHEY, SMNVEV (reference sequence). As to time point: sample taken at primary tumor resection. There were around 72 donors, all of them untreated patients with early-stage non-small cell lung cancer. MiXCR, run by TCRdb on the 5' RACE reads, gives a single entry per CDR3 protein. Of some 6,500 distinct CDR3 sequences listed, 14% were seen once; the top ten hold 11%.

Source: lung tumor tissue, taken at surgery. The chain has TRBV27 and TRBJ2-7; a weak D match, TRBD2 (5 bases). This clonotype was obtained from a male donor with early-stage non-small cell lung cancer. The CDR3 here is CASSFDGESSYEQYF. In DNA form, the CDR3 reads TGTGCCAGCAGTTTCGACGGGGAGAGCTCCTACGAGCAGTACTTC.